This T cell receptor beta chain stems from a study of CD8 T cells in Susac syndrome. Sequencing of TCR beta was carried out in blood CD8+ and CD4+ T cells. Bulk CD8+ and CD4+ cells came from magnetic negative isolation; CD8+ TEMRA by FACS. RNA amounts of roughly 0.45 to 1 ug underwent reverse transcription with random hexamers. Across 54 Vbeta and 13 Jbeta, immunoSEQ multiplex PCR amplified TCR beta CDR3. TCRdb called the immunoSEQ multiplex PCR reads again in MiXCR, with one record for every CDR3 protein. This sample has some 450,000 distinct CDR3 sequences, with more than 70% found just once. Material for sequencing was CD8+ T cells from PBMCs. The receptor was isolated from a human donor with multiple sclerosis.

As DNA, the CDR3 is TGTGCCAGCACCGGGGGCGGGAATGAAGCTTTCTTT. This codes for CASTGGGNEAFF. V is TRBV2 and J is TRBJ1-1; weak D call: TRBD1 (6 bases). Germline loops: CDR1 SNHLY, CDR2 FYNNEI. The CDR3 contains 12 residues. Trimming cost V 7 bases and J 7 bases, with 13 bases left between them. Supplemented by reference TRBV2 and TRBJ1-1, the full variable domain reads EPEVTQTPSHQVTQMGQEVILRCVPISNHLYFYWYRQILGQKVEFLVSFYNNEISEKSEIFDDQFSVERPDGSNFTLKIRSTKLEDSAMYFCASTGGGNEAFFGQGTRLTVV.